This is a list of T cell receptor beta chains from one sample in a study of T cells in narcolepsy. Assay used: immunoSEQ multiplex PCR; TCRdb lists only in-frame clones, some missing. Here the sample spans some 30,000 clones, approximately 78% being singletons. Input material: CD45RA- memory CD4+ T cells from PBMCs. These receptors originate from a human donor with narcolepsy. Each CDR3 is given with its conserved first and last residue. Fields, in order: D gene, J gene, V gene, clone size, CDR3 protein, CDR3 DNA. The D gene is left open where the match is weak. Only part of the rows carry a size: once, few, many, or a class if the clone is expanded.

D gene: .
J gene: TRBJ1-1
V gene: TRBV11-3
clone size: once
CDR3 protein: CASSPGIPTEAFF
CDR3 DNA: TGTGCCAGCAGCCCGGGGATTCCCACTGAAGCTTTCTTT

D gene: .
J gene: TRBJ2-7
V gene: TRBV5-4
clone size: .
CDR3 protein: CASSYGQNTYEQYF
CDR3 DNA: TGTGCCAGCAGCTATGGACAGAATACCTACGAGCAGTACTTC

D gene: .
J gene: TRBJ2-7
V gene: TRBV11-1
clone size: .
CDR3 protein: CASSLSDSSSYEQYF
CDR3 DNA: TGTGCCAGCAGCTTATCAGATTCGAGCTCCTACGAGCAGTACTTC

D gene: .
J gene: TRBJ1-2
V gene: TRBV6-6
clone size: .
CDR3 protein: CASTLGEYGYTF
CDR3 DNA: TGTGCCAGCACTCTGGGGGAATATGGCTACACCTTC

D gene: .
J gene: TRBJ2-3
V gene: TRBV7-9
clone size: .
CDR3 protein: CASSFRQSTDTQYF
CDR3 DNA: TGTGCCAGCAGCTTCCGGCAAAGCACAGATACGCAGTATTTT

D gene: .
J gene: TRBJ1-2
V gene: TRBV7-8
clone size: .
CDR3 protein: CASSLAQANYGYTF
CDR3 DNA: TGTGCCAGCAGCTTGGCTCAGGCCAACTATGGCTACACCTTC

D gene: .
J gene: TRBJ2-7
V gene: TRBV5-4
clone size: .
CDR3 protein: CASSLPGWQQYF
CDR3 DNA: TGTGCCAGCAGCTTGCCAGGGTGGCAGCAGTACTTC

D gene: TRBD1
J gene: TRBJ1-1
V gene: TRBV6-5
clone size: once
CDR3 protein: CASRYDRVNTEAFF
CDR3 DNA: TGTGCCAGCAGGTATGACAGGGTTAACACTGAAGCTTTCTTT

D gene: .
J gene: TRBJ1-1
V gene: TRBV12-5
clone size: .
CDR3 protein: CASGLRENTEAFF
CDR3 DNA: TGTGCTAGTGGTTTGAGGGAGAACACTGAAGCTTTCTTT

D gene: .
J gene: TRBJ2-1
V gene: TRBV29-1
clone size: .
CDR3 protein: CSVGEQAYNEQFF
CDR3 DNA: TGCAGCGTTGGCGAACAGGCCTACAATGAGCAGTTCTTC

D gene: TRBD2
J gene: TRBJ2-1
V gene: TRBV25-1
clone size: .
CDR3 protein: CAPRGVAGFGKFF
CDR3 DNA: TGTGCCCCCCGGGGGGTAGCGGGGTTCGGTAAGTTCTTC

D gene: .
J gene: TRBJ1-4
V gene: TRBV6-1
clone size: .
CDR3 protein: CASTVRSATNEKLFF
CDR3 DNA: TGTGCCAGCACCGTGAGATCGGCAACTAATGAAAAACTGTTTTTT

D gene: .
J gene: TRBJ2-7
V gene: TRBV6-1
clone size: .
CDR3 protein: CASSEVAAYEQYF
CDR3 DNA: TGTGCCAGCAGTGAAGTAGCGGCCTACGAGCAGTACTTC

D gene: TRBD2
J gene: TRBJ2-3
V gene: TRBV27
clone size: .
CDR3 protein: CASSLLVGRTDTQYF
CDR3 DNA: TGTGCCAGCAGTTTACTCGTCGGGAGGACAGATACGCAGTATTTT

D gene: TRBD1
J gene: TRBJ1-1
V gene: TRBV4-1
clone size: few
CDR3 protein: CASSQKGQGIPEAFF
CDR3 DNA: TGCGCCAGCAGCCAAAAGGGACAGGGAATCCCTGAAGCTTTCTTT

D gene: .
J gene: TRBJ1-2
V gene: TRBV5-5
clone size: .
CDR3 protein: CASTLTQTNYGYTF
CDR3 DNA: TGTGCCAGCACCCTCACCCAAACTAACTATGGCTACACCTTC

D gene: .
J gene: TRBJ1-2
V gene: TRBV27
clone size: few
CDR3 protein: CASSTSTGGHGYTF
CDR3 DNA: .

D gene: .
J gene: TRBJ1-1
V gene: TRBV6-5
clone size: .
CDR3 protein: CASSRNRGTEAFF
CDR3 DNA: TGTGCCAGCAGTCGGAACCGGGGCACTGAAGCTTTCTTT

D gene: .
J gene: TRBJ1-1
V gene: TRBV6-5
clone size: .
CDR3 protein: CASSRGQTEAFF
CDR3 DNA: TGTGCCAGCAGCCGAGGACAGACAGAAGCTTTCTTT

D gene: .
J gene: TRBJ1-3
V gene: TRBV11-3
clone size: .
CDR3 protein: CASSFGGKRGNTIYF
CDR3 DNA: TGTGCCAGCAGCTTCGGGGGCAAGAGGGGAAACACCATATATTTT

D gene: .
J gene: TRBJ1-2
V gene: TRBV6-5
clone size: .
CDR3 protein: CASKRSGSYGYTF
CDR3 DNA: TGTGCCAGCAAGAGATCAGGGAGTTATGGCTACACCTTC

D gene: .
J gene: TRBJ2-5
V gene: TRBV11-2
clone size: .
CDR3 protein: CASSSRQTAWYQETQYF
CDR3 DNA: TGTGCCAGCAGCTCCCGGCAAACAGCTTGGTACCAAGAGACCCAGTACTTC

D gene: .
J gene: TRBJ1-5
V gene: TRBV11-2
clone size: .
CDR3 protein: CASSLEGGEPQHF
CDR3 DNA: TGTGCCAGCAGCTTAGAGGGGGGGGAGCCCCAGCATTTT

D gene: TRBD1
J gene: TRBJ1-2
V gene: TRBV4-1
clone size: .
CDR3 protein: CASSPRDSYNYGYTF
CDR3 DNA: TGCGCCAGCAGCCCCCGGGACAGCTATAACTATGGCTACACCTTC

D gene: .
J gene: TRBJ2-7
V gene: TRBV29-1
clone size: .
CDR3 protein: CSVARRGNEQYF
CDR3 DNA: TGCAGCGTTGCCCGCCGAGGCAACGAGCAGTACTTC

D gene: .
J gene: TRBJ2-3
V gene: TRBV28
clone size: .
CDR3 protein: CASSLGSAGRRADTQYF
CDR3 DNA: TGTGCCAGCAGTTTAGGTTCGGCGGGGCGTCGGGCAGATACGCAGTATTTT

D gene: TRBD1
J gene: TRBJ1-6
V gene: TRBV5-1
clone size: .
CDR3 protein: CASSSGTGGANSPLHF
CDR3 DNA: TGCGCCAGCAGCAGCGGGACAGGGGGCGCAAATTCACCCCTCCACTTT

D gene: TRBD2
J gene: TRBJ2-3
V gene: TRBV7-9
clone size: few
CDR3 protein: CASSSTSGVTDTQYF
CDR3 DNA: TGTGCCAGCAGCAGTACTAGCGGGGTCACAGATACGCAGTATTTT

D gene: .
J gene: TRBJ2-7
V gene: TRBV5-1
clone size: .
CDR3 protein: CASSLGGREPYF
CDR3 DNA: TGCGCCAGCAGCTTAGGGGGGAGGGAACCGTACTTC

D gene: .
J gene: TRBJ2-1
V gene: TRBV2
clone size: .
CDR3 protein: CASRTGSEQFF
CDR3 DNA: TGTGCCAGCAGGACTGGGAGTGAGCAGTTCTTC

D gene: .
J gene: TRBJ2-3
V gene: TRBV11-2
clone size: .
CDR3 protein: CASTPDPDTQYF
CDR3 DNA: TGTGCCAGCACCCCCGACCCAGATACGCAGTATTTT

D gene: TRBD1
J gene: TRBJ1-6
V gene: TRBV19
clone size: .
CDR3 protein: CASSSGTGRNSPLHF
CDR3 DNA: TGTGCCAGTAGTTCAGGGACAGGGAGAAATTCACCCCTCCACTTT

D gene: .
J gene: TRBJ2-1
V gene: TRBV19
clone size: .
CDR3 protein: CASSIVGAGGDEQFF
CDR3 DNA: TGTGCCAGTAGTATAGTGGGGGCCGGGGGCGATGAGCAGTTCTTC

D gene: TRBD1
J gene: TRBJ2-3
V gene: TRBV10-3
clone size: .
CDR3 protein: CAISGGQTSTDTQYF
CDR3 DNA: TGTGCCATCAGTGGGGGACAGACTAGCACAGATACGCAGTATTTT

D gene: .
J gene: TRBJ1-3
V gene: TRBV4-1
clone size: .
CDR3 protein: CASSQDRGVSGNTIYF
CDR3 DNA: TGCGCCAGCAGCCAAGATCGGGGCGTCTCTGGAAACACCATATATTTT

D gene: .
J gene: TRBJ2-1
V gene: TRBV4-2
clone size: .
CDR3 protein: CASSQDDRQNNEQFF
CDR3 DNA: TGTGCCAGCAGCCAGGACGACAGGCAGAACAATGAGCAGTTCTTC

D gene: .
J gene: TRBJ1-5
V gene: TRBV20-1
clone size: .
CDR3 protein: CSAIGPNPQHF
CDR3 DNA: TGCAGTGCTATAGGGCCCAATCCCCAGCATTTT